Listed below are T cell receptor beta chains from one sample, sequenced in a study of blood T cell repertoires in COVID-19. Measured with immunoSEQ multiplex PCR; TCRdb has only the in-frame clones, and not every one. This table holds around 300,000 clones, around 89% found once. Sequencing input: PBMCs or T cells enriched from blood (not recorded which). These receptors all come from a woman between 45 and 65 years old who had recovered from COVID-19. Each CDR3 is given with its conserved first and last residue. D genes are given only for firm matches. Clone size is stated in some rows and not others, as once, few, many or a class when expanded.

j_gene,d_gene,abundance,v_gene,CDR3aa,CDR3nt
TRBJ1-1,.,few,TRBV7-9,CASTPAEVPNTEAFF,TGTGCCAGCACCCCGGCGGAAGTTCCGAACACTGAAGCTTTCTTT
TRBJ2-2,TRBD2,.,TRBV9,CASSPTVSGRDTGELFF,TGTGCCAGCAGCCCAACCGTTAGCGGGAGAGATACCGGGGAGCTGTTTTTT
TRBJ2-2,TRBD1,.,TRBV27,CASSLTGQRLNTGELFF,TGTGCCAGCAGTTTAACGGGACAGCGTTTGAACACCGGGGAGCTGTTTTTT
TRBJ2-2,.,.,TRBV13,CASSGAGGELFF,TGTGCCAGCAGCGGGGCAGGGGGGGAGCTGTTTTTT
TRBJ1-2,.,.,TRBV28,CASSLAGLGYTF,TGTGCCAGCAGTTTGGCAGGGCTCGGCTACACCTTC
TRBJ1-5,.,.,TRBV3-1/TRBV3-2,CASSRGGQPQHF,TGTGCCAGCAGCAGGGGGGGTCAGCCCCAGCATTTT
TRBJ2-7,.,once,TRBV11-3,CASSLDSYEQYF,TGTGCCAGCAGCTTAGACAGTTACGAGCAGTACTTC
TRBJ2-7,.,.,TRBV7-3,CASSLIQGGEQYF,TGTGCCAGCAGCTTAATTCAGGGTGGCGAGCAGTACTTC
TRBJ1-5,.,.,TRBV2,CASSETVRVQPQHF,TGTGCCAGCAGTGAAACAGTGAGGGTTCAGCCCCAGCATTTT
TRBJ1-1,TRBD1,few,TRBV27,CASSSPRDRDMNTEAFF,TGTGCCAGCAGTTCCCCCCGGGACAGGGACATGAACACTGAAGCTTTCTTT
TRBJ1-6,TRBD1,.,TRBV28,CASSPSTGIHNSPLHF,TGTGCCAGCAGTCCTTCGACAGGGATTCATAATTCACCCCTCCACTTT
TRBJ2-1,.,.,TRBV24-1,CATSAVGQATDEQFF,TGTGCCACCAGTGCCGTGGGTCAGGCCACCGATGAGCAGTTCTTC
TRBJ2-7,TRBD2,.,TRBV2,CASSSQGRGSYEQYF,TGTGCCAGCAGTTCCCAAGGGAGGGGCTCCTACGAGCAGTACTTC
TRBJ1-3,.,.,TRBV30,CAWSVRPGPGNTIYF,TGTGCCTGGAGTGTACGTCCAGGGCCTGGAAACACCATATATTTT
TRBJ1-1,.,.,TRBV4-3,CASSQDMAVEAFF,TGCGCCAGCAGCCAAGATATGGCAGTTGAAGCTTTCTTT
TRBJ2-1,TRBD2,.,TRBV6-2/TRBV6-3,CASSYSNLAGYNEQFF,TGTGCCAGCAGTTACTCGAATCTAGCGGGGTACAATGAGCAGTTCTTC
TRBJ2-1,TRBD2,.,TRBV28,CASSFLTSGKDEQFF,TGTGCCAGCAGTTTCCTTACTAGCGGGAAAGATGAGCAGTTCTTC
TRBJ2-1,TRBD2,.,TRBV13,CASSFKREGARNEQFF,TGTGCCAGCAGCTTTAAGCGGGAGGGGGCGAGGAATGAGCAGTTCTTC
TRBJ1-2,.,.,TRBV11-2,CASTRGSTANYGYTF,TGTGCCAGCACCCGAGGATCTACGGCTAACTATGGCTACACCTTC
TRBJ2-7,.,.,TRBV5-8,CASSPAGEQYF,TGTGCCAGCAGCCCCGCCGGCGAGCAGTACTTC
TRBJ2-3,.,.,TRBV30,CAWSLGLSDTQYF,TGTGCCTGGAGTCTGGGACTGTCGGATACGCAGTATTTT
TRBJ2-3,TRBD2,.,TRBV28,CRSTGTSGSLDTQYF,TGTCGGAGCACTGGGACTAGCGGGAGTCTAGATACGCAGTATTTT
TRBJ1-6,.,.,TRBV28,CASSLRTVSSPLHF,TGTGCCAGCAGTCTACGGACAGTCAGTTCACCCCTCCACTTT
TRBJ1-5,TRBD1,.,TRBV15,CATSRVEDRGRQPQHF,TGTGCCACCAGCAGAGTAGAGGACAGGGGGCGTCAGCCCCAGCATTTT
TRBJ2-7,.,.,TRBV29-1,CSVRAVGITYEQYF,TGCAGCGTGAGGGCGGTTGGGATTACCTACGAGCAGTACTTC
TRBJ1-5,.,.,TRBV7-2,CASSLVGGREPQHF,TGTGCCAGCAGCTTAGTGGGGGGGCGAGAGCCCCAGCATTTT
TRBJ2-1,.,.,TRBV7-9,CASSLFSGPYNEQFF,TGTGCCAGCAGCTTATTCAGCGGTCCCTACAATGAGCAGTTCTTC
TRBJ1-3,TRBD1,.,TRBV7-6,CASSLGDSYSGNTIYF,TGTGCCAGCAGCTTAGGGGACAGCTACTCTGGAAACACCATATATTTT
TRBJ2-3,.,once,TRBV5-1,CASSSGGAIKRGDTQYF,TGCGCCAGCAGCTCTGGGGGGGCGATAAAGCGTGGAGATACGCAGTATTTT
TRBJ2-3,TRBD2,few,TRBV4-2,CASSQPGLDTDTQYF,TGTGCCAGCAGCCAACCGGGACTAGACACAGATACGCAGTATTTT
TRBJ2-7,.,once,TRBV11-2,CASSLGRRRDEQYF,TGTGCCAGCAGCTTAGGACGGCGGAGAGACGAGCAGTACTTC
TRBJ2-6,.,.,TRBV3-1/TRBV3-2,CASSQGLLMAGANVLTF,TGTGCCAGCAGCCAAGGACTCCTGATGGCGGGGGCCAACGTCCTGACTTTC
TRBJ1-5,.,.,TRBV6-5,CASRSTGFSQPQHF,TGTGCCAGCAGATCTACAGGGTTCAGTCAGCCCCAGCATTTT
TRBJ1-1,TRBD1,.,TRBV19,CASSMDRLNTEAFF,TGTGCCAGTAGTATGGACAGGTTAAACACTGAAGCTTTCTTT
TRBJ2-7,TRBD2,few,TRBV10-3,CAISTSGRAYEQYF,TGTGCCATCAGTACTAGCGGGAGGGCCTACGAGCAGTACTTC
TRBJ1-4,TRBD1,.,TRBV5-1,CASSLGDRGPEKLFF,TGCGCCAGCAGCTTAGGGGACAGGGGGCCTGAAAAACTGTTTTTT
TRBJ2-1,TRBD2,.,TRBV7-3,CASSERPGLLSNEQFF,TGTGCCAGCAGCGAGAGACCGGGACTACTTTCCAATGAGCAGTTCTTC
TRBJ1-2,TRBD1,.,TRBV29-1,CSSWGQQDYGYTF,TGCAGCTCCTGGGGACAGCAAGACTATGGCTACACCTTC
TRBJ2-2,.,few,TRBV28,CASSHGLSNTGELFF,TGTGCCAGCAGCCATGGACTATCCAACACCGGGGAGCTGTTTTTT
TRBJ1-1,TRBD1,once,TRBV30,CAWSDRGPEAFF,TGTGCCTGGAGTGACAGGGGTCCTGAAGCTTTCTTT
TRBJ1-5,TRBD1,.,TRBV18,CASSPRGWDRADQPQHF,TGTGCCAGCTCACCCCGAGGGTGGGACAGGGCTGATCAGCCCCAGCATTTT
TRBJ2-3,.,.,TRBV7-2,CASSLGSGVTDTQYF,TGTGCCAGCAGCCTCGGGTCGGGAGTTACAGATACGCAGTATTTT
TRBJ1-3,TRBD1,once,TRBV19,CASSSGTGFSGNTIYF,TGTGCCAGTAGTAGCGGGACAGGTTTCTCTGGAAACACCATATATTTT
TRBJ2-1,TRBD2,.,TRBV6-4,CASSSAGGPGNEQFF,TGTGCCAGCAGTTCAGCGGGAGGGCCGGGTAATGAGCAGTTCTTC
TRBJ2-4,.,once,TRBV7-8,CASSPNPGAKNIQYF,TGTGCCAGCAGTCCCAATCCGGGGGCCAAAAACATTCAGTACTTC
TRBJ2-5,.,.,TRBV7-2,CASSYNKETQYF,TGTGCCAGCAGCTACAATAAAGAGACCCAGTACTTC
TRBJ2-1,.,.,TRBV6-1,CASSEYGSSYNEQFF,TGTGCCAGCAGTGAATATGGGAGCTCCTACAATGAGCAGTTCTTC
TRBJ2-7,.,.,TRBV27,CASRSAGTSYEQYF,TGTGCCAGCAGAAGCGCGGGGACCTCCTACGAGCAGTACTTC
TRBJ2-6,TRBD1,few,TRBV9,CASSGPRQGMIDVLTF,TGTGCCAGCAGCGGCCCCCGACAGGGGATGATCGACGTCCTGACTTTC
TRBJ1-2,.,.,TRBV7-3,CASSPDTGRGGYTF,TGTGCCAGCAGCCCCGACACGGGTAGGGGGGGCTACACCTTC
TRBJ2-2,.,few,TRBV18,CASSPFGQINTGELFF,TGTGCCAGCTCACCATTTGGCCAGATCAACACCGGGGAGCTGTTTTTT
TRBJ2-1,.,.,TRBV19,CASSMVGSYNEQFF,TGTGCCAGTAGTATGGTCGGTTCGTACAATGAGCAGTTCTTC
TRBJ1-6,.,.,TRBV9,CASSVGGVNSPLHF,TGTGCCAGCAGCGTAGGGGGGGTTAATTCACCCCTCCACTTT
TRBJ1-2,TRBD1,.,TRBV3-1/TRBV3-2,CASSPLSIGQGNGYTF,TGTGCCAGCAGCCCTCTATCAATCGGACAGGGAAATGGCTACACCTTC